The 28 T cell receptor beta chains below come from one sample, sequenced in a study of cytomegalovirus exposure and HLA in healthy donors. The PCR made use of 60 Vbeta and 13 Jbeta primers. Only in-frame clones appear in the TCRdb table, and some are missing; sequencing was by immunoSEQ multiplex PCR. The data show under 150,000 clones, around 78% seen once. The sequenced sample consisted of PBMCs. Every receptor here comes from a woman between 40 and 55 years old in good health and CMV-seronegative.

The chain employs TRBV27 and TRBJ2-6; D is undetermined. The CDR3 runs 17 residues. The V end was cut by 0 bases, the J end by 0 bases, with 9 bases between. Germline V gene lookup returns CDR1 MNHEY and CDR2 SMNVEV (reference sequence). The CDR3 reads CASSLSLTRSGANVLTF. CDR3 DNA: TGTGCCAGCAGTTTATCCCTCACTCGCTCTGGGGCCAACGTCCTGACTTTC.

The V gene is TRBV19, the J gene TRBJ2-1; D is possibly TRBD2 (5 bases). The V end lost 10 bases, the J end lost 5 bases, and 21 bases lay between the germline ends. The CDR3 length is 15 residues. From germline, CDR1 is LNHDA and CDR2 SQIVND (reference sequence). As DNA, the CDR3 is TGTGCCACCAATGAATGGGGAGATTTGGACAATGAGCAGTTCTTC. Protein product: CATNEWGDLDNEQFF.

The genes are TRBV28 and TRBJ1-4; TRBD1 matches 8 bases. Per the germline V gene, CDR1 is MDHEN and CDR2 is SYDVKM. With 7 bases clipped from V and 5 bases from J, the junction kept 9 bases outside the gene matches. The CDR3 consists of 15 residues. The CDR3 nucleotides read TGTGCCAGCACTAAGGGGGACAGGAGAAATGAAAAACTGTTTTTT. Protein: CASTKGDRRNEKLFF.

This rearrangement joins TRBV5-6 to TRBJ2-1, with TRBD2 identical over 8 bases. Looked up from germline, CDR1 is SGHDT and CDR2 is YYEEEE. The CDR3 has 13 residues. V dropped 4 bases and J dropped 9; count of bases not matched to a gene: 6. CDR3 bases: TGTGCCAGCAGCCCGGTAGCGGGGAGTGAGCAGTTCTTC. Amino acid sequence: CASSPVAGSEQFF.

The V gene is TRBV13, the J gene TRBJ1-2, with 8 bases identical to TRBD1. CDR1 is PRHDT and CDR2 is FYEKMQ in the germline V gene (reference sequence). CDR3 length: 15 amino acids. V lost 2 bases, J lost 0 bases, and 2 bases stayed unmatched. CDR3 nucleotide sequence: TGTGCCAGCAGCTTATGGGGACAGGCTAACTATGGCTACACCTTC. Translation gives CASSLWGQANYGYTF.

The V gene is TRBV2, the J gene TRBJ1-1, with D maybe TRBD1 (6 bases). The CDR3 contains 13 residues. Between the trimmed V and J ends, which lost 5 bases and 11 bases, there was a span of 18 bases. Germline values: CDR1 SNHLY, CDR2 FYNNEI. CDR3 residues: CASSSRGGAPAFF. CDR3 nucleotides: TGTGCCAGCAGTTCACGAGGGGGGGCGCCTGCTTTCTTT.

Only one count was recorded for this clone. The CDR3 nucleotides are TGTGCCAGCAGTTTACGACTAGCGGGAGTGGACGAGCAGTACTTC. Protein sequence: CASSLRLAGVDEQYF. V and J are TRBV28 and TRBJ2-7, with 12 bases that match TRBD2. Germline CDR1 and CDR2: MDHEN and SYDVKM. This CDR3 comprises 15 residues. The ends lost 2 bases at V and 5 bases at J; junction bases unmatched: 4.

This clone has more than one count but fewer than ten. This sequence joins TRBV7-2 and TRBJ1-1, with D tentatively TRBD1 (6 bases). The germline CDR1 and CDR2 sequences are SGHTA and FQGNSA. The CDR3 length is 19 residues. Trimming shortened V by 2 bases and J by 5 bases, and 27 bases separated the two germline ends. As DNA, the CDR3 is TGTGCCAGCAGCTTATGGTCCCCCGGCAGGGGATATCGTAAGACTGAAGCTTTCTTT. Its translation is CASSLWSPGRGYRKTEAFF.

The genes are TRBV10-3 and TRBJ2-1, with 9 bases aligning to TRBD2. V was pared by 4 bases and J by 9 bases, with 7 bases of the junction left unmatched. The CDR3 totals 14 residues. CDR1 is ENHRY and CDR2 is SYGVKD in the germline V gene. This chain's CDR3 is CAISALAGRSEQFF. The CDR3 bases are TGTGCCATCAGTGCTCTAGCGGGGAGGAGTGAGCAGTTCTTC.

J is TRBJ1-2 and V is TRBV9; D unresolved. CDR1 and CDR2 from the germline V gene are SGDLS and YYNGEE. The CDR3 is made up of 11 amino acids. V lost 4 bases, J lost 8 bases, and 9 bases lay in between. The CDR3 sequence: CASSSPRGYTF. The CDR3 coding sequence is TGTGCCAGCAGCTCCCCCCGGGGCTACACCTTC.

The rearrangement uses TRBV6-5 and TRBJ1-2; weak D call: TRBD1 (6 bases). V was shortened by 7 bases and J by 2 bases, with 17 bases between the two germline ends. There are 15 residues in the CDR3. Germline loops: CDR1 MNHEY, CDR2 SVGAGI. The CDR3 spells CASTLLRDRNYGYTF. The CDR3 region has the DNA TGTGCCAGCACCTTACTACGTGACAGGAACTATGGCTACACCTTC.

The rearrangement links TRBV9 to TRBJ2-7, with TRBD1 as a possible D gene (6 bases). V was clipped by 3 bases and J by 1 base, with 14 bases between them. Looked up from germline, CDR1 is SGDLS and CDR2 is YYNGEE. CDR3 length: 15 amino acids. The CDR3 region has the DNA TGTGCCAGCAGCGAATCAAAGGGACATTCCTACGAGCAGTACTTC. It encodes CASSESKGHSYEQYF.

CDR3 protein: CASSLGGAGYTF. The DNA of the CDR3 is TGTGCCAGCAGCTTGGGCGGGGCTGGCTACACCTTC. The rearrangement links TRBV7-9 to TRBJ1-2; D is possibly TRBD1 (5 bases). The length of the CDR3 is 12 residues. Germline CDR1 SEHNR, CDR2 FQNEAQ (reference sequence). Trimming shortened V by 3 bases and J by 7 bases, and 9 bases separated the two germline ends.

This clone was detected only a few times. The chain employs TRBV11-2 and TRBJ2-7; D is possibly TRBD2 (5 bases). CDR1 is SGHAT and CDR2 is FQNNGV in the germline V gene. This CDR3 contains 18 residues. The V and J ends lost 6 bases and 2 bases respectively, with 26 bases between them. The CDR3 nucleotides read TGTGCCAGCAGTTCTGGATCCATCGGGGTCCGTCCCCCCTACGAGCAGTACTTC. It encodes CASSSGSIGVRPPYEQYF.

This chain connects TRBV7-9 to TRBJ2-2, with TRBD2 matching over 8 bases. Germline loops: CDR1 SEHNR, CDR2 FQNEAQ (reference sequence). The CDR3 runs to 19 residues. The V and J ends lost 4 bases and 5 bases, in that order; junction bases with no gene match: 18. CDR3 amino acids: CASSSPSPFGRVPTGELFF. CDR3 nucleotides: TGTGCCAGCAGCTCCCCTAGTCCTTTCGGGAGGGTACCGACCGGGGAGCTGTTTTTT.

The genes are TRBV18 and TRBJ2-5; 7 nucleotides line up with TRBD1. V trimming: 2 bases; J trimming: 5 bases; junction bases outside the gene matches: 8. The germline gives CDR1 KGHSH, CDR2 LQKENI. The CDR3 consists of 15 residues. Written as DNA, the CDR3 is TGTGCCAGCTCACCAGCAAAGACAGGGAAGGAGACCCAGTACTTC. The encoded protein is CASSPAKTGKETQYF.

V is TRBV6-5 and J is TRBJ2-7; no firm D call. The CDR3 runs to 14 residues. CDR1 is MNHEY and CDR2 is SVGAGI in the germline V gene. V was cut by 10 bases and J by 0 bases, with 16 bases left in between. The CDR3 sequence: CATHLDSSSYEQYF. Here the CDR3 DNA reads TGTGCCACCCACCTAGACTCAAGCTCCTACGAGCAGTACTTC.

The CDR3 spells CASSLVAEGETQYF. The DNA for the CDR3 is TGCGCCAGCAGCTTGGTGGCAGAGGGAGAGACCCAGTACTTC. The genes are TRBV5-1 and TRBJ2-5; D may be TRBD2 (5 bases). The CDR3 totals 14 residues. Germline loops: CDR1 SGHRS, CDR2 YFSETQ. V was pared by 0 bases and J by 4 bases, with 10 bases between.

The chain carries TRBV11-3 and TRBJ2-1; possibly TRBD2 for D (6 bases). The CDR3 has 13 amino acids. The V gene's germline CDR1 is SGHNT and CDR2 YENEEA. V lost 4 bases to trimming and J lost 8 bases, with 12 bases between them. This CDR3 reads CASSSGVTDEQFF. The CDR3 DNA follows: TGTGCCAGCAGCTCGGGGGTTACCGATGAGCAGTTCTTC.

This clone has a handful of counts. This chain uses TRBV7-9 with TRBJ1-1; D uncertain. The V and J ends lost 11 bases and 0 bases respectively, with 13 bases between them. The CDR3 is made up of 13 amino acids. Germline values: CDR1 SEHNR, CDR2 FQNEAQ (reference sequence). In DNA form, the CDR3 reads TGTGCCGGCTCAAAACAGATGAACACTGAAGCTTTCTTT. The encoded protein is CAGSKQMNTEAFF.

V gene TRBV7-2 combines with J gene TRBJ2-3; D call uncertain. The V end lost 2 bases, the J end lost 0 bases, and 9 bases lay between the germline ends. CDR1 and CDR2 from the germline V gene are SGHTA and FQGNSA. The CDR3 consists of 15 residues. CDR3 in amino acids: CASSLPVSSTDTQYF. For the CDR3, the DNA is TGTGCCAGCAGCTTACCGGTCTCTAGCACAGATACGCAGTATTTT.

The V call is TRBV9, the J call TRBJ2-3; D gene unclear. The length of the CDR3 is 14 residues. Germline CDR1 and CDR2: SGDLS and YYNGEE. The germline V and J ends were trimmed by 4 bases and 3 bases, with 12 bases remaining between them. The CDR3 coding sequence is TGTGCCAGCAGCTTGACTCTCGGTACAGATACGCAGTATTTT. Encoded protein: CASSLTLGTDTQYF.

The chain employs TRBV5-1 and TRBJ1-1; D gene unclear. Trimming stripped 0 bases from V and 0 bases from J, with 15 bases between. Germline CDR1 and CDR2: SGHRS and YFSETQ. This CDR3 region has 17 residues. The CDR3 protein is CASSLAARSGMNTEAFF. DNA for the CDR3: TGCGCCAGCAGCTTGGCTGCCAGGTCCGGGATGAACACTGAAGCTTTCTTT.

The chain uses TRBV25-1 and TRBJ2-2; 10 bases are a match to TRBD1. Trimming at V came to 4 bases and at J to 6 bases, leaving 8 bases not matched to a gene. Germline V lookup: CDR1 MGHDK, CDR2 SYGVNS. The CDR3 sequence is 16 residues long. DNA of the CDR3: TGTGCCAGCAGTGGAGACAGGGGGCTATGGGCCGGGGAGCTGTTTTTT. This sequence encodes CASSGDRGLWAGELFF.

The chain couples TRBV29-1 to TRBJ1-2; 7 bases are a match to TRBD1. From germline, CDR1 is SQVTM and CDR2 ANQGSEA. V lost 7 bases and J lost 3; bases outside the gene matches: 8. The CDR3 spans 13 residues. CDR3: CSARGGGHYGYTF. DNA of the CDR3: TGCAGCGCGAGAGGAGGGGGCCACTATGGCTACACCTTC.

The chain couples TRBV7-9 to TRBJ2-3, with D maybe TRBD2 (5 bases). Trimming removed 5 bases at V and 4 bases at J, with 13 bases between. Germline loops: CDR1 SEHNR, CDR2 FQNEAQ (reference sequence). The length of the CDR3 is 14 residues. As DNA, the CDR3 is TGTGCCAGCAGCCGGCAGACTACCTCAGATACGCAGTATTTT. Protein sequence: CASSRQTTSDTQYF.

In this sample, this clone turned up a few times. The genes are TRBV4-2 and TRBJ1-1, with TRBD1 as a possible D gene (5 bases). V lost 5 bases to trimming and J lost 3 bases, with 16 bases between them. CDR3 size: 15 residues. Germline assignment: CDR1 LGHNA and CDR2 YNFKEQ. CDR3 sequence reads: CASSSPGGADTEAFF. The DNA of the CDR3 is TGTGCCAGCAGCTCCCCGGGAGGGGCGGACACTGAAGCTTTCTTT.

V usage is TRBV4-2 and J usage is TRBJ2-2, with TRBD1 matching over 9 bases. The CDR3 has 17 amino acids. Germline-derived CDR1 and CDR2 are LGHNA and YNFKEQ. The trim removed 2 bases at V and 1 base at J, leaving 5 bases unmatched. The CDR3 nucleotides are TGTGCCAGCAGCCAACCCCCGGGACAGGGGAACACCGGGGAGCTGTTTTTT. It encodes CASSQPPGQGNTGELFF.